The 2 T cell receptor beta chains in this list originate from one sample, sequenced in a study of blood T cell repertoires in COVID-19. Measured with immunoSEQ multiplex PCR; TCRdb has only the in-frame clones, and not every one. The table records hundreds of thousands of clones, more than 80% of them present only once. The sample was PBMCs or T cells enriched from blood (not recorded which). These receptors came from a young woman who had recovered from COVID-19.

This clone has only one observation. The chain uses TRBV5-1 and TRBJ2-3, with 8 bases identical to TRBD1. The CDR3 is 15 residues long. The V gene's germline CDR1 is SGHRS and CDR2 YFSETQ. Trimming took 4 bases from V and 1 from J; bases not matched to a gene: 5. The CDR3 loop is CASSPDRGGTDTQYF. The CDR3 DNA is TGCGCCAGCAGCCCTGACAGGGGAGGCACAGATACGCAGTATTTT. The whole variable domain, filled in from reference TRBV5-1 and TRBJ2-3, reads KAGVTQTPRYLIKTRGQQVTLSCSPISGHRSVSWYQQTPGQGLQFLFEYFSETQRNKGNFPGRFSGRQFSNSRSEMNVSTLELGDSALYLCASSPDRGGTDTQYFGPGTRLTVL.

V gene TRBV28 combines with J gene TRBJ1-5, with D unresolved. V was clipped by 6 bases and J by 1 base, with 10 bases between them. The V gene's germline CDR1 is MDHEN and CDR2 SYDVKM. This CDR3 region has 14 residues. The CDR3 spells CASRTSGSNQPQHF. DNA of the CDR3: TGTGCCAGCAGAACCTCGGGGAGCAATCAGCCCCAGCATTTT.